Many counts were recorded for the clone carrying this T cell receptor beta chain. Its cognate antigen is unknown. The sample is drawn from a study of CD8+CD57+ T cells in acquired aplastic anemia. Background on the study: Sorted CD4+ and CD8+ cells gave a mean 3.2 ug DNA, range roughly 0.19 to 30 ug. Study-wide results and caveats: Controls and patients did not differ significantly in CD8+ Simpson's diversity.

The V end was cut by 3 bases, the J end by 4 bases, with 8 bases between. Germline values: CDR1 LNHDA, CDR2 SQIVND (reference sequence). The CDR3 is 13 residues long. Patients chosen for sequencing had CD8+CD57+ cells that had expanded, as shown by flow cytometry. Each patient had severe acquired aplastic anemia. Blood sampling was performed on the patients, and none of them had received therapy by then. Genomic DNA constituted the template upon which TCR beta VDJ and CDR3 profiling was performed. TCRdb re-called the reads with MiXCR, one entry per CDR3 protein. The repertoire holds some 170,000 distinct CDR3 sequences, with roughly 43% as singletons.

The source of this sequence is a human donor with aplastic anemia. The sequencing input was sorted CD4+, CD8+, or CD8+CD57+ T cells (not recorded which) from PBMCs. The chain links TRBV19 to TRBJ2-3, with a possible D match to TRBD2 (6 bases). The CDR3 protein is CASSIGGPDTQYF. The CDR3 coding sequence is TGTGCCAGTAGTATTGGAGGGCCAGATACGCAGTATTTT.